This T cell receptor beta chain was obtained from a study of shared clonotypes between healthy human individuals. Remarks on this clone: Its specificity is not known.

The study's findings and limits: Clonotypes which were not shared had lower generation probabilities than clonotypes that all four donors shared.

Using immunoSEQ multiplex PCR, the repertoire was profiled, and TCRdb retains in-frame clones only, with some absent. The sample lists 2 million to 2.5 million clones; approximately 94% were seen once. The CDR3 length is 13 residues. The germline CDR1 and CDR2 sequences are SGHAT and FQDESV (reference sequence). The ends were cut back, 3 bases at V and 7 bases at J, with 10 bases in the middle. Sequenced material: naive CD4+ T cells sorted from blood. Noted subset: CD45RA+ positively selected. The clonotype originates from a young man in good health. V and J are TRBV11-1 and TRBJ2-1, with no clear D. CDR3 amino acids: CASSFLAGNEQFF. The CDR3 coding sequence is TGTGCCAGCAGCTTTTTAGCCGGAAATGAGCAGTTCTTC.